This is a list of T cell receptor beta chains from one sample in a study of blood T cell repertoires in COVID-19. Sequencing used immunoSEQ multiplex PCR; TCRdb keeps in-frame clones, though not all of them. Of roughly 100,000 clones in the sample, 84% were seen once. Sequencing used peripheral blood. These receptors were collected from a human donor in a cohort sampled during active or convalescent COVID-19. Each CDR3 is given with its conserved first and last residue. Each record gives: CDR3 protein, V gene.

CASRTGHHWGYTF	TRBV27
CASSATGNTEAFF	TRBV19
CASSFGAGDGYTF	TRBV6-5
CASSLSVANYGYTF	TRBV7-2
CASSQDSQGGELFF	TRBV4-3
CASSPIRGGTGGTEAFF	TRBV14
CASSSGRGDQPQHF	TRBV5-1
CAWNRLAGNEKLFF	TRBV30
CATSAKGWSNQPQHF	TRBV24-1
CASSHARGEAFF	TRBV3-1/TRBV3-2
CASSDRGTGANVLTF	TRBV28
CASRGGDGSNQPQHF	TRBV10-1
CASSEATGNYGYTF	TRBV6-1
CASGGDKKYEQYF	TRBV3-1/TRBV3-2
CASSFDTGNTEAFF	TRBV11-2
CASSIRTGGGSPLHF	TRBV5-1
CASSVTGVANYGYTF	TRBV9
CASSLAGTGNYNEQFF	TRBV7-2
CASSYLGTGGHYGYTF	TRBV6-2/TRBV6-3
CASSVGILEETQYF	TRBV9
CASSRSGGSTDTQYF	TRBV11-2
CASSQTRKTQYF	TRBV4-1
CASSSPTGDGYTF	TRBV5-6
CASSRGQGANYGYTF	TRBV11-1
CATSRADSTDTQYF	TRBV15
CASSPQISGNTIYF	TRBV7-2
CASSHRLAGEETQYF	TRBV4-1
CASSLNSGMMNTEAFF	TRBV7-8